Below, 18 T cell receptor beta chains from the same sample are listed, as sequenced in a study of blood T cell repertoires in COVID-19. The protocol was immunoSEQ multiplex PCR, while the TCRdb copy is restricted to in-frame clones and leaves out a portion. The table shows just over 75,000 clones, with less than 90% occurring only once. The sample was peripheral blood. The source is a man aged 55 to 70 with active or convalescent COVID-19.

The genes are TRBV5-1 and TRBJ1-2; 7 bases match TRBD1. The V segment lost 4 bases and the J segment 3 bases; nucleotides outside the gene matches: 9. This CDR3 is built from 15 residues. Germline lookup yields CDR1 SGHRS and CDR2 YFSETQ. In DNA form, the CDR3 reads TGCGCCAGCAGCGCGGACGACAGGGATCACTATGGCTACACCTTC. Translation: CASSADDRDHYGYTF.

This clone was detected once. The chain carries TRBV29-1 and TRBJ2-3, with TRBD2 matching over 7 bases. The CDR3 extends over 15 amino acids. CDR1 SQVTM and CDR2 ANQGSEA come from the germline V gene. Germline trimming cut 7 bases from V and 1 base from J; bases unmatched to any gene: 11. In DNA form, the CDR3 reads TGCAGCGCCCCCGGAAGTAGCGGGCGCACAGATACGCAGTATTTT. Residues: CSAPGSSGRTDTQYF.

The V call is TRBV9, the J call TRBJ1-6; TRBD1 agrees at 7 bases. This CDR3 region has 16 residues. The V gene end was trimmed by 2 bases and the J gene end by 2 bases; junction bases not matched to a gene: 4. Germline loops: CDR1 SGDLS, CDR2 YYNGEE. CDR3 amino acids: CASSVDDRAYNSPLHF. CDR3 DNA sequence: TGTGCCAGCAGCGTGGATGACAGGGCCTATAATTCACCCCTCCACTTT.

The gene calls are TRBV18 and TRBJ2-3, with a weak D call TRBD2 (6 bases). The V and J ends lost 7 bases and 0 bases respectively, with 14 bases between them. Germline-derived CDR1 and CDR2 are KGHSH and LQKENI. This CDR3 has 15 amino acids. The CDR3, as DNA: TGTGCCAGCTGCCGGGAGCTTTCTAGCACAGATACGCAGTATTTT. As protein: CASCRELSSTDTQYF.

The chain is built from TRBV2 and TRBJ1-2; TRBD1 agrees at 10 bases. The germline CDR1 and CDR2 sequences are SNHLY and FYNNEI. CDR3 length: 13 amino acids. V gave up 6 bases and J gave up 7 bases; unmatched junction bases: 5. CDR3 nucleotide sequence: TGTGCCAGCAGGGGGACAGGGGCGCCTGGCTACACCTTC. This sequence encodes CASRGTGAPGYTF.

The CDR3 sequence is CATSDTGTSGGTDTQYF. The CDR3 nucleotides read TGTGCCACCAGTGATACCGGGACTAGCGGGGGCACAGATACGCAGTATTTT. The rearrangement joins TRBV24-1 to TRBJ2-3; 13 nucleotides line up with TRBD2. The CDR3 loop spans 17 amino acids. After removal of 3 bases from V and 1 base from J, the junction contained 3 bases not matched to a gene. The germline gives CDR1 KGHDR, CDR2 SFDVKD.

The chain links TRBV3-1 (or the pseudogene TRBV3-2) to TRBJ1-5, with D uncertain. V lost 0 bases, J lost 0 bases, and 9 bases lay in between. Germline values: CDR1 LGHDT, CDR2 YNNKEL (reference sequence). The CDR3 loop spans 16 amino acids. The CDR3 region has the DNA TGTGCCAGCAGCCAAGAGTCGGGATATAGCAATCAGCCCCAGCATTTT. This translates into CASSQESGYSNQPQHF.

V is TRBV7-9 and J is TRBJ2-1, with unresolved D. Per the germline V gene, CDR1 is SEHNR and CDR2 is FQNEAQ (reference sequence). The CDR3 is 12 residues long. With 0 bases removed from V and 7 bases from J, the gap between germline ends came to 4 bases. The CDR3 spells CASSLAMNEQFF. The CDR3 DNA reads TGTGCCAGCAGCTTAGCTATGAATGAGCAGTTCTTC.

The chain employs TRBV6-5 and TRBJ1-2, with TRBD1 as a possible D gene (5 bases). V gave up 0 bases and J gave up 4 bases, with 12 bases separating them. Germline V gene sequence: CDR1 MNHEY, CDR2 SVGAGI. CDR3 size: 15 residues. In DNA form, the CDR3 reads TGTGCCAGCAGTTACTCCGGGACTGCGGGCTATGGCTACACCTTC. Its translation is CASSYSGTAGYGYTF.

This sequence joins TRBV5-4 and TRBJ1-2; D is unresolved. CDR1 and CDR2 from the germline V gene are SGHNT and YYREEE (reference sequence). The CDR3 consists of 16 residues. Trimming stripped 0 bases from V and 3 bases from J, with 15 bases between. The CDR3 is CASSLESGRRDYGYTF. The CDR3 DNA follows: TGTGCCAGCAGCTTGGAGTCGGGAAGGAGAGACTATGGCTACACCTTC.

This rearrangement joins TRBV24-1 to TRBJ1-2, with 8 bases matching TRBD1. CDR3 length: 14 amino acids. Germline V CDR1 and CDR2: KGHDR, SFDVKD. The V segment lost 4 bases and the J segment 7 bases; nucleotides outside the gene matches: 7. CDR3 protein: CATSDTDRVGGYTF. The DNA for the CDR3 is TGTGCCACCAGTGACACGGACAGGGTGGGTGGCTACACCTTC.

This chain uses TRBV29-1 with TRBJ2-2, with D uncertain. With 6 bases removed from V and 0 bases from J, the gap between germline ends came to 5 bases. Germline assignment: CDR1 SQVTM and CDR2 ANQGSEA. This CDR3 region has 12 residues. CDR3 region: CSVKPNTGELFF. The CDR3 coding sequence is TGCAGCGTGAAGCCGAACACCGGGGAGCTGTTTTTT.

A single count supports this clone. This chain connects TRBV30 to TRBJ2-5; weak D call: TRBD2 (6 bases). This CDR3 has 14 amino acids. V shed 3 bases and J shed 5 bases, with 16 bases lying between them. Germline loops: CDR1 GTSNPN, CDR2 SVGIG (reference sequence). This CDR3 is CAWSPIGGRETQYF. The CDR3 coding sequence is TGTGCCTGGAGCCCGATCGGGGGTAGGGAGACCCAGTACTTC.

The table lists this clone with a few counts. Compared with germline, one end of the junction differs, possibly owing to a read error. The chain joins TRBV18 to TRBJ2-7, with 8 bases lining up with TRBD2. CDR1 is KGHSH and CDR2 is LQKENI in the germline V gene. The CDR3 has 13 residues. CDR3 region: CASSPSVGGDSDF. In nucleotides, the CDR3 is TGTGCCAGCTCCCCGTCCGTCGGGGGGGACTCAGACTTC. Combining the CDR3 with reference TRBV18 and TRBJ2-7 gives the whole variable domain NAGVMQNPRHLVRRRGQEARLRCSPMKGHSHVYWYRQLPEEGLKFMVYLQKENIIDESGMPKERFSAEFPKEGPSILRIQQVVRGDSAAYFCASSPSVGGDSDFGPGTRLTVT.

This chain joins TRBV30 and TRBJ1-4; D remains unclear. V was trimmed by 5 bases and J by 8 bases, leaving 15 bases between them. The CDR3 runs 13 residues. Germline CDR1 GTSNPN, CDR2 SVGIG (reference sequence). CDR3 loop: CAWCGGPGEKLFF. DNA of the CDR3: TGTGCCTGGTGCGGTGGGCCGGGGGAAAAACTGTTTTTT.

The rearrangement links TRBV2 to TRBJ1-6; weak D call: TRBD1 (5 bases). The CDR3 runs to 13 residues. The V and J ends lost 2 bases and 8 bases respectively, with 7 bases between them. CDR1 and CDR2 from the germline V gene are SNHLY and FYNNEI. CDR3 nucleotide sequence: TGTGCCAGCAGTGAAACAGGTCATTCACCCCTCCACTTT. This codes for CASSETGHSPLHF.

The V gene is TRBV6-4, the J gene TRBJ2-5; no reliable D call. The CDR3 is made up of 12 amino acids. The germline V gene has CDR1 MRHNA and CDR2 SNTAGT. V shed 6 bases and J shed 3 bases, with 8 bases lying between them. CDR3 bases: TGTGCCAGCAGGGCTAGAGAAGAGACCCAGTACTTC. Translating it yields CASRAREETQYF.

The chain combines TRBV11-2 with TRBJ1-2; D is ambiguous. This CDR3 is built from 14 residues. V was shortened by 1 base and J by 3 bases, with 9 bases between the two germline ends. CDR1 is SGHAT, CDR2 FQNNGV, per germline. Written as DNA, the CDR3 is TGTGCCAGCAGCTTAGGGAGGAGTCACTATGGCTACACCTTC. Translated, it gives CASSLGRSHYGYTF.